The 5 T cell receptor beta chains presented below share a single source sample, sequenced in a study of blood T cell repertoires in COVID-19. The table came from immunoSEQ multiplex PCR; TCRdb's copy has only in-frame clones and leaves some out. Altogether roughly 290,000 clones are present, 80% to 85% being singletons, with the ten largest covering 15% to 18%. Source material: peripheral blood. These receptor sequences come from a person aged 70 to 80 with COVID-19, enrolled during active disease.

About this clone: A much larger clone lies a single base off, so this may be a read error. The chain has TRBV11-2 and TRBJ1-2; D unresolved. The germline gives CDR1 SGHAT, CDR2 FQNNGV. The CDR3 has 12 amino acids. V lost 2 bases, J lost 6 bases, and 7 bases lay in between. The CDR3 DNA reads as TGTGCCAGCAGCTTATCCGGAGATGGCTACACCTTC. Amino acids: CASSLSGDGYTF.

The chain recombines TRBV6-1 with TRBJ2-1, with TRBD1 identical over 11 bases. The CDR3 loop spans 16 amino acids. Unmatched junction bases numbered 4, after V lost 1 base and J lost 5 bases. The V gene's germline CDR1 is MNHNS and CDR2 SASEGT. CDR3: CASSEGGQGVHNEQFF. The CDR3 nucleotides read TGTGCCAGCAGTGAAGGGGGACAGGGGGTCCACAATGAGCAGTTCTTC.

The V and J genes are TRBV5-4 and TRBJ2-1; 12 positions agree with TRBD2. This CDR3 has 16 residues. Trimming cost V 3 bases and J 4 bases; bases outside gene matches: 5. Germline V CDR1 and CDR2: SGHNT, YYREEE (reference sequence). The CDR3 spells CASSSELAGGYNEQFF. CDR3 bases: TGTGCCAGCAGCTCGGAACTAGCGGGGGGTTACAATGAGCAGTTCTTC.

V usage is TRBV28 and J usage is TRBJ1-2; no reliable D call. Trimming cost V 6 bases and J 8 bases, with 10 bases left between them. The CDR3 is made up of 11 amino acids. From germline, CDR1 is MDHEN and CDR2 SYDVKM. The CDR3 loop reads CASRETGGYTF. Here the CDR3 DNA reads TGTGCCAGCAGAGAAACGGGGGGCTACACCTTC.

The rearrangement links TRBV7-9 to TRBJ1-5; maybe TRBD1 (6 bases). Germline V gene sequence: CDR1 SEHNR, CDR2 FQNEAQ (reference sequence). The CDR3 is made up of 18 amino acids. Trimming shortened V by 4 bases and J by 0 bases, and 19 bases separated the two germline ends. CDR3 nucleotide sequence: TGTGCCAGCAGCTCAGACGCCGCGACAGGACTTAGCAATCAGCCCCAGCATTTT. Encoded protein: CASSSDAATGLSNQPQHF.